This T cell receptor beta chain was captured in a study of cytomegalovirus exposure and HLA in healthy donors. Study overall: Assignment to the Caucasian-associated ancestry cluster applied to approximately 80% of the approximately 420 genotyped donors.

Broader study findings: Most of the TCR beta V segments (in an earlier analysis) were productive either about 90% or about 30% of the time. In a later analysis, an Asian-associated ancestry cluster reportedly showed fewer N-insertions than the approximately 660-donor mean.

Trimming removed 0 bases from V and 4 bases from J; junction bases left unmatched: 3. CDR3 length: 15 amino acids. The germline CDR1 and CDR2 sequences are MRHNA and SNTAGT. The PCR was carried out with 60 Vbeta primers and 13 Jbeta primers. The data were produced by immunoSEQ multiplex PCR, yet TCRdb's version contains in-frame clones alone and is incomplete. The profile covers roughly 180,000 clones, with 78% appearing a single time and roughly 2.7% taken by the ten largest. Details on this clone: Its specificity is not known.

V is TRBV6-4 and J is TRBJ2-3, with 8 bases lining up with TRBD2. The sequenced sample consisted of PBMCs. The sequence was collected from a female donor in good health and CMV-seronegative. CDR3 in DNA: TGTGCCAGCAGTGACTCGGCGGGAGGACCAGATACGCAGTATTTT. This codes for CASSDSAGGPDTQYF.